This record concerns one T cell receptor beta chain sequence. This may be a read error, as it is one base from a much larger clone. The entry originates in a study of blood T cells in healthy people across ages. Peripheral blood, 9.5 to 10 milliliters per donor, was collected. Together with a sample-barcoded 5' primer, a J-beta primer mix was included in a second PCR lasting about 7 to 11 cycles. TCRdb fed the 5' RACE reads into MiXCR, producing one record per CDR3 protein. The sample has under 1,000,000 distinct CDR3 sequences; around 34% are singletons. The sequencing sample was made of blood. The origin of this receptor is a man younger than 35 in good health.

The CDR3: CASPPQGRQQETQYF. CDR3 coding DNA: TGTGCCAGCCCACCTCAGGGACGGCAACAAGAGACCCAGTACTTC. The chain couples TRBV18 to TRBJ2-5, with D tentatively TRBD1 or TRBD2 (5 bases each). In germline, CDR1 is KGHSH, CDR2 LQKENI. The CDR3 has 15 residues.